This TCR beta chain was profiled in a study of control samples from healthy donors and cancer patients. V lost 2 bases, J lost 0 bases, and 9 bases lay in between. Germline V gene data show CDR1 as SGDLS and CDR2 as YYNGEE. This CDR3 has 15 residues. Repertoires were generated with immunoSEQ multiplex PCR, while TCRdb's copy carries only in-frame clones and drops some. The repertoire includes 60,000 to 85,000 clones, roughly 92% of them detected once, and 5% to 6.5% sits in the top ten. This clone was seen a single time. The chain employs TRBV9 and TRBJ2-4, with D maybe TRBD2 (6 bases). The specimen was blood. This sequence originates from a woman between 55 and 75 years old in good health. The CDR3 sequence: CASSVSGLAKNIQYF. The CDR3 nucleotides read TGTGCCAGCAGCGTGTCGGGACTAGCCAAAAACATTCAGTACTTC.